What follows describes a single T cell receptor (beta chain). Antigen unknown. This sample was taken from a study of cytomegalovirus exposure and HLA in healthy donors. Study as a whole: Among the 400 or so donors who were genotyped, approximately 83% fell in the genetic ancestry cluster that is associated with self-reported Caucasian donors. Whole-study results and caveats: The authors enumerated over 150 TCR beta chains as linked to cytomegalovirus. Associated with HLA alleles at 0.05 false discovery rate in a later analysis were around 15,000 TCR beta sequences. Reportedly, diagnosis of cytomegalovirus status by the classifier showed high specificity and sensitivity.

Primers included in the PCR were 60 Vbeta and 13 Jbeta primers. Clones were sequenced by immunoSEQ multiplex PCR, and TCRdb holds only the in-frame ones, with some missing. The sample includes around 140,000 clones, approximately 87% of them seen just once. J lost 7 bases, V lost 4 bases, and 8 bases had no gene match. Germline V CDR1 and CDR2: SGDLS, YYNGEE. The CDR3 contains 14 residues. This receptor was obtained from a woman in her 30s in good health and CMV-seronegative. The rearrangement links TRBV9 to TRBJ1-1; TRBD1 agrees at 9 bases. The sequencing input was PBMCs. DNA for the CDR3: TGTGCCAGCAGCTTTGGGACAGGGCCTGATGAAGCTTTCTTT. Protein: CASSFGTGPDEAFF.